This section outlines one T cell receptor beta chain sequence together with its context. Its antigen is unidentified. Clones were sequenced by immunoSEQ multiplex PCR, and TCRdb holds only the in-frame ones, with some missing. The sample contains tens of thousands of clones, around 86% of which appear only once. These data are taken from a study of OX40 agonist ivuxolimab in advanced cancers. Study-level background: Eligibility rules accepted prior anti-PD-1, anti-PD-L1 or anti-CTLA-4 therapy, and 30% to 40% had some. Partial responses were seen in three patients, one with hepatocellular carcinoma and two with cutaneous melanoma. Study observations and caveats: Blood T cells, both CD4+ and CD8+, expanded clonally by week 6 at 0.1 to 3.0 mg/kg. Clonal expansion in partial responders at 0.1-3.0 mg/kg ranked among the lowest.

The material sequenced was CD4+ or CD8+ T cells sorted from blood, taken in a trial of the OX40 agonist ivuxolimab. The source of this sequence is an adult with an advanced solid tumor such as melanoma, head and neck, liver or kidney cancer.

The CDR3 DNA sequence: TGTGCCAGCAGCTTGTCCAGCGGGAGGACCGAGCAGTACTTC. It encodes CASSLSSGRTEQYF. The J gene is TRBJ2-7, the V gene TRBV5-4; 9 bases line up with TRBD2. This CDR3 has 14 amino acids. The germline gives CDR1 SGHNT, CDR2 YYREEE (reference sequence). Trimming at V came to 1 base and at J to 6 bases, leaving 5 bases not matched to a gene.